A single sample is the source of the 6 T cell receptor beta chains below, sequenced in a study of T cells expressing NK-cell markers. TCRdb re-called the 5' RACE reads; one entry per CDR3 protein, DNA not given. Its listing shows 350,000 to 400,000 distinct CDR3 sequences. The specimen sequenced was blood T cells: a sorted CD56 or NKG2C T cell subset, CD4+ or CD8+ T cells, or bulk PBMC T cells (not recorded which). The receptor set was obtained from a woman aged 50 to 65 in good health.

The chain joins TRBV6-6 to TRBJ2-3. Germline V gene data show CDR1 as MNHNY and CDR2 as SVGAGI (reference sequence). The length of the CDR3 is 15 residues. CDR3 loop: CASALETLSSDTQYF.

V gene TRBV5-6 combines with J gene TRBJ2-1; as DNA is missing, the TRBD2 call by TCRdb cannot be tested. CDR3 length equals 16 residues. Per the germline V gene, CDR1 is SGHDT and CDR2 is YYEEEE. The CDR3 sequence: CASSSSKGRSYNEQFF.

The chain employs TRBV20-1 and TRBJ2-7; TCRdb picks TRBD1, but there is no DNA to check that call. The CDR3 extends over 15 amino acids. Per germline, CDR1 DFQATT and CDR2 SNEGSKA (reference sequence). The chain's CDR3 is CSARARQGKFNEQYF.

The rearrangement links TRBV4-2 to TRBJ2-7; no DNA is available, so the TRBD1 call from TCRdb remains unchecked. Germline CDR1 LGHNA, CDR2 YNFKEQ. The CDR3 has 15 amino acids. CDR3 in amino acids: CASNRRGSGTYEQYF.

This rearrangement joins TRBV2 to TRBJ1-2; lacking DNA, the TRBD1 call made by TCRdb goes unchecked. The CDR3 consists of 13 residues. Germline V gene sequence: CDR1 SNHLY, CDR2 FYNNEI. CDR3 region: CARRDRAKSGYTF.

This chain links TRBV15 with TRBJ1-1; checking the TCRdb D call of TRBD1 is not possible without DNA. The germline CDR1 and CDR2 sequences are LNHNV and YYDKDF (reference sequence). The CDR3 loop spans 14 amino acids. CDR3: CATSSPLGDTEAFF.